The 18 T cell receptor beta chains in this list originate from one sample, sequenced in a study of human T cells and chemical hapten exposure. Before extraction, the whole blood was not fractionated, and total RNA was taken from it. TCRdb redid the calling of the 5' RACE reads with MiXCR, one entry per CDR3 protein. Counted here are around 82,000 distinct CDR3 sequences, 6% to 8.5% occurring once; the ten biggest clones make up over 2%. The receptors come from a male donor in good health.

This clonotype was seen a handful of times. The J gene is TRBJ1-1, the V gene TRBV6-1; 8 bases align to TRBD1. V dropped 1 base and J dropped 2; count of bases not matched to a gene: 6. This CDR3 is 16 amino acids long. Per the germline V gene, CDR1 is MNHNS and CDR2 is SASEGT. The CDR3 coding sequence is TGTGCCAGCAGTGAAGAAGACAGGGGCCCAAACACTGAAGCTTTCTTT. It yields the protein CASSEEDRGPNTEAFF.

This clonotype was recorded many times. J is TRBJ2-7 and V is TRBV7-6, with a tentative D call TRBD1 (6 bases). The V gene lost 5 bases and the J gene lost 0 bases, with 14 bases spanning the gap. This CDR3 contains 15 residues. CDR1 is SGHVS, CDR2 FNYEAQ, per germline. The CDR3 loop reads CASSPGADSSYEQYF. The CDR3 DNA follows: TGTGCCAGCAGCCCCGGGGCGGACAGCTCCTACGAGCAGTACTTC.

The sample holds a few counts of this clonotype. The CDR3 loop is CASSGDQTMEGYTF. In DNA, the CDR3 is TGTGCCAGCAGTGGGGACCAGACAATGGAGGGCTACACCTTC. The chain has TRBV12-3 or TRBV12-4 and TRBJ1-2; possibly TRBD1 for D (5 bases). Trimming stripped 5 bases from V and 8 bases from J, with 18 bases between. The CDR3 spans 14 residues.

This clonotype has a handful of counts. The junction and the germline gene differ at one end; a read error may be behind it. V usage is TRBV6-5 and J usage is TRBJ2-3; no clear D. In germline, CDR1 is MNHEY, CDR2 SVGAGI. The CDR3 consists of 11 residues. DNA for the CDR3: TGCCAGTCGGGTGTCGGAGATACGCAGTATTTT. The encoded protein is CQSGVGDTQYF.

There are a few counts of this clonotype. V gene TRBV5-1 combines with J gene TRBJ1-1; 7 nucleotides align to TRBD1. V was pared by 4 bases and J by 4 bases, with 7 bases of the junction left unmatched. The CDR3 totals 14 residues. The germline V gene encodes CDR1 SGHRS and CDR2 YFSETQ. This chain's CDR3 is CASSPIRQGTEAFF. The CDR3 coding sequence is TGCGCCAGCAGCCCAATTCGACAGGGCACTGAAGCTTTCTTT. The variable domain in full, with the rest retrieved from reference TRBV5-1 and TRBJ1-1, is KAGVTQTPRYLIKTRGQQVTLSCSPISGHRSVSWYQQTPGQGLQFLFEYFSETQRNKGNFPGRFSGRQFSNSRSEMNVSTLELGDSALYLCASSPIRQGTEAFFGQGTRLTVV.

CDR3 DNA: TGTGCCAGCAGTGTAAGGCAGGGTAGCAATCAGCCCCAGCATTTT. This translates into CASSVRQGSNQPQHF. The chain has TRBV6-1 and TRBJ1-5, with D possibly TRBD1 on 5 matching bases. The germline gives CDR1 MNHNS, CDR2 SASEGT. CDR3 size: 15 residues. Trimming shortened V by 4 bases and J by 0 bases, and 10 bases separated the two germline ends.

The chain joins TRBV6-5 to TRBJ1-2, with D hard to call. Germline assignment: CDR1 MNHEY and CDR2 SVGAGI. The CDR3 has 13 amino acids. Trimming shortened V by 0 bases and J by 5 bases, and 7 bases separated the two germline ends. The CDR3 spells CASSYSTVYGYTF. In nucleotides, the CDR3 is TGTGCCAGCAGTTACTCGACGGTTTATGGCTACACCTTC.

This chain joins TRBV2 and TRBJ2-3, with 10 bases that match TRBD2. Germline V lookup: CDR1 SNHLY, CDR2 FYNNEI. CDR3 length: 19 residues. Trimming at V came to 2 bases and at J to 5 bases, leaving 16 bases not matched to a gene. DNA of the CDR3: TGTGCCAGCAGTGAACGAGCACGGGCTAGCGGGAGAGGGTTAGATACGCAGTATTTT. The encoded protein is CASSERARASGRGLDTQYF.

A remark on this clonotype: A much larger clone differs by one base, so this may be a read error. The rearrangement uses TRBV12-3 or TRBV12-4 and TRBJ2-7, with 7 bases matching TRBD1. CDR3 length: 14 residues. Losses at the gene ends were 5 bases for V and 3 bases for J; bases not matched to a gene: 7. The chain's CDR3 is CASSPQGTVYEQYF. In DNA, the CDR3 is TGTGCCAGCAGTCCACAGGGGACCGTCTACGAGCAGTACTTC.

The chain joins TRBV2 to TRBJ2-4; TRBD2 agrees at 8 bases. CDR1 is SNHLY and CDR2 is FYNNEI in the germline V gene. The CDR3 extends over 14 amino acids. The ends lost 5 bases at V and 7 bases at J; junction bases unmatched: 7. The chain's CDR3 is CASSNSGTSNIQYF. CDR3 in DNA: TGTGCCAGCAGTAATAGCGGGACTTCTAACATTCAGTACTTC.

This clonotype was found a few times. The rearrangement joins TRBV6-6 to TRBJ2-7; D perhaps matches TRBD2 (6 bases). CDR3 length: 13 amino acids. V gave up 7 bases and J gave up 2 bases, with 12 bases separating them. The germline CDR1 and CDR2 sequences are MNHNY and SVGAGI (reference sequence). The CDR3 is CASKRAEAYEQYF. The CDR3 DNA reads TGTGCCAGCAAGCGGGCGGAAGCCTACGAGCAGTACTTC.

At least ten counts were recorded for this clonotype. The chain couples TRBV20-1 to TRBJ2-2, with TRBD2 as a possible D gene (6 bases). The ends were cut back, 2 bases at V and 8 bases at J, with 15 bases in the middle. Germline CDR1 and CDR2: DFQATT and SNEGSKA (reference sequence). This CDR3 comprises 14 residues. The CDR3 protein is CSARYGGSRGELFF. The CDR3 DNA sequence: TGCAGTGCTAGATACGGAGGGAGTAGGGGGGAGCTGTTTTTT.

This clonotype was detected ten times or more. The CDR3 protein is CASSISFGTPNEQYF. For the CDR3, the DNA is TGTGCCAGCAGCATCTCTTTCGGGACACCGAACGAGCAGTACTTC. The chain has TRBV21-1 and TRBJ2-7; the table gives TRBD1 as D, unverified against the DNA. TRBV21-1 is tagged as a pseudogene. This CDR3 is 15 amino acids long.

The table lists this clonotype with a few counts. The gene calls are TRBV27 and TRBJ2-3; tentatively, D is TRBD1 (5 bases). This CDR3 comprises 15 residues. V was clipped by 0 bases and J by 9 bases, with 16 bases between them. Germline CDR1 reads MNHEY; CDR2 reads SMNVEV (reference sequence). The CDR3 sequence is CASSLSQGRLGTQYF. The CDR3 coding sequence is TGTGCCAGCAGTTTATCGCAGGGAAGGCTGGGAACGCAGTATTTT.

The chain links TRBV14 to TRBJ2-7; 8 nucleotides agree with TRBD2. Germline V gene data show CDR1 as SGHDN and CDR2 as FVKESK. V was pared by 1 base and J by 4 bases, with 6 bases of the junction left unmatched. The CDR3 is made up of 15 amino acids. CDR3 coding DNA: TGTGCCAGCAGCCAAGGTCGGACTAGCACGTACGAGCAGTACTTC. Its protein is CASSQGRTSTYEQYF.

There are a few counts of this clonotype. This CDR3 reads CASSLDFGTPVTDTQYF. The DNA of the CDR3 is TGCGCCAGCAGCTTGGACTTTGGGACACCCGTCACAGATACGCAGTATTTT. This chain links TRBV5-1 with TRBJ2-3; possibly TRBD1 for D (6 bases). V was trimmed by 0 bases and J by 2 bases, leaving 16 bases between them. The germline CDR1 and CDR2 sequences are SGHRS and YFSETQ. The CDR3 has 17 residues.

This chain joins TRBV10-3 and TRBJ2-7; D is ambiguous. Germline CDR1 reads ENHRY; CDR2 reads SYGVKD. Trimming left V 4 bases short and J 3 bases short, with 13 bases between. The CDR3 runs to 14 residues. The CDR3 nucleotides read TGTGCCATCAGTGGTTTCGGGCAGCACTACGAGCAGTACTTC. Translated, it gives CAISGFGQHYEQYF.

This clonotype was found many times. V usage is TRBV29-1 and J usage is TRBJ1-6; possible D gene TRBD1, 6 bases. V was clipped by 6 bases and J by 8 bases, with 11 bases between them. The CDR3 sequence is 12 residues long. Per germline, CDR1 SQVTM and CDR2 ANQGSEA. CDR3 residues: CSVGGPDSPLHF. CDR3 DNA sequence: TGCAGCGTGGGGGGCCCCGATTCACCCCTCCACTTT.